This T cell receptor beta chain was captured by sequencing in a study of blood T cell repertoires in COVID-19. The CDR3 extends over 15 amino acids. Per the germline V gene, CDR1 is SGHDT and CDR2 is YYEEEE. With 4 bases clipped from V and 0 bases from J, the junction kept 7 bases outside the gene matches. Data came from immunoSEQ multiplex PCR; TCRdb stores just in-frame clones and leaves some out. Of around 300,000 clones in the sample, 89% are singletons; the top ten hold roughly a tenth. Self-reported history from a screening survey and questionnaire set each donor's cohort. What was sequenced was PBMCs or T cells enriched from blood (not recorded which). The sequence was collected from a woman in her thirties who had recovered from COVID-19. The chain uses TRBV5-6 and TRBJ2-7; 7 positions agree with TRBD2. CDR3 residues: CASSESGVFSYEQYF. For the CDR3, the DNA is TGTGCCAGCAGCGAAAGCGGGGTATTCTCCTACGAGCAGTACTTC.